This T cell receptor beta chain derives from a study of CD8 T cells in Susac syndrome. V was shortened by 5 bases and J by 8 bases, with 21 bases between the two germline ends. CDR3 length: 15 residues. In germline, CDR1 is LNHDA, CDR2 SQIVND (reference sequence). After extraction with the RNeasy kit, roughly 0.5 to 1 ug of the RNA was reverse transcribed using random hexamers. TCR beta CDR3 was amplified by immunoSEQ covering 54 Vbeta and 13 Jbeta. TCRdb called the immunoSEQ multiplex PCR reads again in MiXCR, with one record for every CDR3 protein. The sample lists roughly 200,000 distinct CDR3 sequences; 90% to 97% were seen once.

The V call is TRBV19, the J call TRBJ1-2; possibly TRBD1 for D (6 bases). This sequence was found in a human donor with multiple sclerosis. Material for sequencing was CD4+ T cells from PBMCs. The CDR3 loop is CASSPRTELIYGYTF. Written as DNA, the CDR3 is TGTGCCAGTAGTCCCAGGACAGAACTTATTTACGGCTACACCTTC.